This T cell receptor beta chain was obtained from a study of spatial heterogeneity in lung cancer (dated by TCRdb to about 2019). Regarding the research as a whole: Beta-chain transcripts were consistently detected in greater numbers than alpha-chain transcripts, which likely reflected higher beta-chain transcript abundance. In the raw uncorrected reads, each unique combination of TCR and UMI appeared on average more than ten times. At surgery, some 200 tumor regions, some 61 matched nontumor lung samples and 56 PBMC samples were TCR-sequenced for both alpha and beta chains. Nonsynonymous mutation counts, determined by whole-exome sequencing of tumor tissue, were related to TCR repertoire features. In tumor regions, TCR transcript counts showed a strong correlation with a T cell transcriptional module score derived from matched bulk RNA-seq. TCR alpha and beta repertoires were quantitatively compared across multiple tumor regions, matched nontumor lung and blood in non-small cell lung cancer.

Library preparation used 5' RACE. The listed sequencing device is NextSeq 500. The TCR library protocol attached a unique molecular identifier to each TCR cDNA molecule to allow correction of PCR and sequencing errors. In the paper's pipeline: TCR identification, UMI-based error correction and CDR3 extraction were all carried out with Decombinator tools. TCRs above a frequency of 2 per 1,000, corresponding to the top 1% of the tumor frequency distribution, were defined as expanded. Expanded tumor TCRs were classed as regional if statistically deemed absent (corrected P<0.05) from at least one tumor region, otherwise ubiquitous. Rényi diversity was computed with the R vegan package after subsampling each repertoire 100 times to 5,000 TCRs. CDR3 similarity networks were built from amino acid triplet string-kernel similarity, connecting CDR3s with pairwise similarity above 0.82. TCRdb reprocessing: public reads trimmed at Q25 with fastp, clones called with MiXCR, in-frame beta chains kept. One record per CDR3 amino acid sequence lists the most common genes and DNA. TCRdb's processing, not the authors' own work, is the source of the V and J calls. Counted in this sample were 15,000 to 20,000 distinct CDR3 sequences; around 6% of them appeared once. The ten biggest clones cover about 4% of the sample.

V gives up 3 bases and J gives up 2 bases, and the segment between their germline ends measures 10 bases. In the germline V gene, CDR1 corresponds to SGHTA and CDR2 to FQGNSA. From the cysteine up to the phenylalanine, the CDR3 has a length of 14 residues. Solely the CDR3 DNA is kept, with 42 bases framed from the first base. The paper's findings and limits, for the study overall: Counts of ubiquitous and regional expanded TCRs were found to correlate with counts of ubiquitous and regional nonsynonymous mutations, respectively. Estimated TCR-seq coverage of tumor T cells was only around 7% for alpha chains and approximately 12% for beta chains. Additional single-cell paired TCR alpha and beta sequencing was considered necessary to confirm, at a functional level, the hypothesis that regional TCRs recognize regional mutations. The number of expanded intratumoral alpha and beta TCRs correlated with the tumor nonsynonymous mutation count.

This clonotype came up a few times. Its antigen is currently not known. One base away there is no much larger clone; base qualities are not given. Interpreted using the paper, the time point label stands for: sample taken at primary tumor resection. Samples were obtained from approximately 72 patients with early-stage, untreated non-small cell lung cancer from the lung TRACERx cohort. For TCR sequencing, whole RNA was extracted from tumor and nontumor lung tissue, or from cryopreserved PBMC samples, and no cell sorting was done. A patient was chosen for TCR sequencing only when enough RNA was available from at least two tumor regions. A lung pathologist reviewed the tumor and adjacent nontumor lung specimens before the specimens were selected.

Here the chain combines TRBV7-2 and TRBJ2-5; the D region possibly corresponds to TRBD2 (6 bases align). The material sequenced was lung tumor tissue, taken at surgery. The clonotype comes from a female donor with early-stage non-small cell lung cancer. The DNA is as follows: TGTGCCAGCAGCTTGTTGGGAGGTCAAGAGACCCAGTACTTC. It encodes CASSLLGGQETQYF.